This T cell receptor beta chain is from a study of T cell responses to AZD1222 COVID-19 vaccine. TCRdb keeps only in-frame clones here, not all; method: immunoSEQ multiplex PCR. The repertoire holds 200,000 to 250,000 clones, with 85% to 95% as singletons. The V gene's germline CDR1 is MDHEN and CDR2 SYDVKM. J was trimmed by 7 bases and V by 4 bases; bases with no gene match: 6. The CDR3 sequence is 14 residues long. Sequenced material: peripheral blood, taken on day 0 of MenACWY control vaccination. The TCR was taken from an adult in good health. The chain uses TRBV28 and TRBJ1-5, with 8 bases that match TRBD1. The CDR3 DNA reads TGTGCCAGCAGTTCACAGGGGGGGCGGCAGCCCCAGCATTTT. Protein: CASSSQGGRQPQHF. Using reference TRBV28 and TRBJ1-5 for the parts outside the CDR3, the full variable domain is DVKVTQSSRYLVKRTGEKVFLECVQDMDHENMFWYRQDPGLGLRLIYFSYDVKMKEKGDIPEGYSVSREKKERFSLILESASTNQTSMYLCASSSQGGRQPQHFGDGTRLSIL.